These 22 T cell receptor beta chains were sequenced from one sample in a study of cytomegalovirus exposure and HLA in healthy donors. The PCR was carried out with 60 Vbeta primers and 13 Jbeta primers. TCRdb keeps only in-frame clones here, not all; method: immunoSEQ multiplex PCR. The sample carries some 130,000 clones, about 60% recorded once. The sequenced sample consisted of PBMCs. These receptors all stem from a middle-aged man in good health and CMV-seropositive.

This sequence joins TRBV5-6 and TRBJ1-2; the D is unclear. CDR3 length: 13 residues. Germline CDR1 SGHDT, CDR2 YYEEEE. V shed 2 bases and J shed 3 bases, with 8 bases lying between them. The CDR3 DNA reads as TGTGCCAGCAGCTTTGGTCAGGACTATGGCTACACCTTC. This encodes CASSFGQDYGYTF. The full variable domain, in which reference TRBV5-6 and TRBJ1-2 provide the parts outside the CDR3, is DAGVTQSPTHLIKTRGQQVTLRCSPKSGHDTVSWYQQALGQGPQFIFQYYEEEERQRGNFPDRFSGHQFPNYSSELNVNALLLGDSALYLCASSFGQDYGYTFGSGTRLTVV.

The rearrangement links TRBV6-5 to TRBJ2-7, with 11 bases identical to TRBD1. The J segment lost 3 bases and the V segment lost 7 bases, leaving 5 bases of the junction unmatched. Germline V CDR1 and CDR2: MNHEY, SVGAGI. CDR3 length: 14 residues. DNA for the CDR3: TGTGCCAGCAAGGGGGACAGGGGGAACTACGAGCAGTACTTC. Its protein is CASKGDRGNYEQYF.

The chain links TRBV6-5 to TRBJ2-7, with D possibly TRBD2 on 6 matching bases. Deletions cut 7 bases from V and 3 bases from J, with 16 bases between. The V gene's germline CDR1 is MNHEY and CDR2 SVGAGI. The CDR3 consists of 14 residues. CDR3 in DNA: TGTGCCAGCAAACCGGGACTGAGTAACTACGAGCAGTACTTC. This codes for CASKPGLSNYEQYF.

A single count supports this clone. This chain links TRBV18 with TRBJ1-1; 7 bases are a match to TRBD1. CDR1 is KGHSH, CDR2 LQKENI, per germline. V dropped 6 bases and J dropped 1; count of bases not matched to a gene: 8. The CDR3 spans 15 residues. The CDR3 nucleotides read TGTGCCAGCTCTTCGATCTGGACAGGGAACACTGAAGCTTTCTTT. Translated, it gives CASSSIWTGNTEAFF.

V gene TRBV5-1 combines with J gene TRBJ2-7; D is perhaps TRBD2 (6 bases). There are 16 residues in the CDR3. Trimming left V 4 bases short and J 6 bases short, with 23 bases between. Per germline, CDR1 SGHRS and CDR2 YFSETQ. CDR3: CASSPSPLAGTGEQYF. Written as DNA, the CDR3 is TGCGCCAGCAGCCCCTCCCCCCTTGCGGGGACGGGCGAGCAGTACTTC.

The chain recombines TRBV4-1 with TRBJ2-3, with 7 bases fitting TRBD2. V shed 3 bases and J 4 bases; nucleotides not matched to a gene: 7. CDR1 MGHRA and CDR2 YSYEKL come from the germline V gene. CDR3 length: 15 amino acids. The CDR3 is CASSHFSLAADTQYF. As DNA, the CDR3 is TGCGCCAGCAGCCATTTTTCCCTAGCGGCAGATACGCAGTATTTT.

The V and J genes are TRBV18 and TRBJ1-1; the match to TRBD1 covers 7 bases. Germline CDR1 and CDR2: KGHSH and LQKENI. The trim removed 2 bases at V and 3 bases at J, leaving 6 bases unmatched. The CDR3 sequence is 15 residues long. CDR3: CASSPTTGTDTEAFF. The CDR3 DNA reads as TGTGCCAGCTCACCAACAACCGGGACAGACACTGAAGCTTTCTTT.

The chain recombines TRBV30 with TRBJ1-5, with 9 nucleotides matching TRBD1. The CDR3 consists of 15 residues. Unmatched junction bases numbered 8, after V lost 2 bases and J lost 6 bases. From germline, CDR1 is GTSNPN and CDR2 SVGIG (reference sequence). The CDR3 is CAWSSPGQGPQPQHF. CDR3 nucleotide sequence: TGTGCCTGGAGTAGTCCGGGACAGGGACCTCAGCCCCAGCATTTT.

The gene calls are TRBV5-1 and TRBJ1-2, with 8 nucleotides matching TRBD1. After removal of 0 bases from V and 7 bases from J, the junction contained 11 bases not matched to a gene. This CDR3 has 16 amino acids. CDR1 SGHRS and CDR2 YFSETQ come from the germline V gene. The CDR3 coding sequence is TGCGCCAGCAGCTTGGGGCAGGGGGCAGAAGGAGGTGGCTACACCTTC. Protein product: CASSLGQGAEGGGYTF.

The gene calls are TRBV27 and TRBJ2-3, with 8 bases aligning to TRBD1. V shed 5 bases and J 3 bases; nucleotides not matched to a gene: 10. This CDR3 contains 16 residues. Germline V gene sequence: CDR1 MNHEY, CDR2 SMNVEV (reference sequence). CDR3 in DNA: TGTGCCAGCAGTCTCGTTCAGGGGGCCTGGACAGATACGCAGTATTTT. This sequence encodes CASSLVQGAWTDTQYF.

In its sample, this clone was seen a few times. J is TRBJ2-3 and V is TRBV7-9; perhaps TRBD2 as D (7 bases). The CDR3 is 15 amino acids. V was clipped by 3 bases and J by 4 bases, with 14 bases between them. Germline values: CDR1 SEHNR, CDR2 FQNEAQ (reference sequence). The chain's CDR3 is CASSFPGGFPDTQYF. The CDR3 nucleotides are TGTGCCAGCAGCTTTCCGGGGGGCTTTCCAGATACGCAGTATTTT.

V gene TRBV11-3 combines with J gene TRBJ2-1; 7 bases fit TRBD2. Trimming removed 1 base from V and 6 bases from J; junction bases left unmatched: 9. The CDR3 runs to 16 residues. The germline CDR1 and CDR2 sequences are SGHNT and YENEEA. The CDR3, as DNA: TGTGCCAGCAGCTTAGGTACTAGCGTAGATTCCAATGAGCAGTTCTTC. Amino acids: CASSLGTSVDSNEQFF.

The V call is TRBV2, the J call TRBJ2-5, with 13 nucleotides matching TRBD2. The germline V gene encodes CDR1 SNHLY and CDR2 FYNNEI. V shed 3 bases, J shed 2 bases, and the junction held 3 bases outside the gene matches. This CDR3 has 16 residues. CDR3 DNA sequence: TGTGCCAGCAGTGACGGGACTAGCGGGAATCAAGAGACCCAGTACTTC. It encodes CASSDGTSGNQETQYF. Supplemented by reference TRBV2 and TRBJ2-5, the full variable domain reads EPEVTQTPSHQVTQMGQEVILRCVPISNHLYFYWYRQILGQKVEFLVSFYNNEISEKSEIFDDQFSVERPDGSNFTLKIRSTKLEDSAMYFCASSDGTSGNQETQYFGPGTRLLVL.

The genes are TRBV4-1 and TRBJ2-1; D possibly corresponds to TRBD1 (6 bases). Germline loops: CDR1 MGHRA, CDR2 YSYEKL. V was shortened by 4 bases and J by 7 bases, with 17 bases between the two germline ends. This CDR3 is built from 15 residues. This CDR3 reads CASSPPGQVLNEQFF. CDR3 nucleotide sequence: TGCGCCAGCAGCCCCCCGGGACAAGTTTTAAATGAGCAGTTCTTC.

This sequence joins TRBV6-6 and TRBJ2-7, with 10 bases lining up with TRBD1. J gave up 5 bases and V 6 bases, and 10 bases lay outside the gene matches. Germline-derived CDR1 and CDR2 are MNHNY and SVGAGI (reference sequence). CDR3 length: 15 residues. The CDR3 region is CASRTGQGGPNEQYF. CDR3 DNA sequence: TGTGCCAGCAGGACCGGACAGGGGGGGCCGAACGAGCAGTACTTC.

This clone was detected a few times. This chain's CDR3 is CASSVDGDRAGNTIYF. In nucleotides, the CDR3 is TGTGCCAGCAGCGTAGACGGAGATCGCGCTGGAAACACCATATATTTT. V usage is TRBV9 and J usage is TRBJ1-3; the D is unclear. Trimming shortened V by 0 bases and J by 2 bases, and 12 bases separated the two germline ends. CDR1 SGDLS and CDR2 YYNGEE come from the germline V gene. There are 16 residues in the CDR3.

There are a few counts of this clone. The V and J genes are TRBV6-1 and TRBJ2-7, with 9 nucleotides matching TRBD1. Looked up from germline, CDR1 is MNHNS and CDR2 is SASEGT. The CDR3 length is 13 residues. After removal of 7 bases from V and 4 bases from J, the junction contained 5 bases not matched to a gene. This CDR3 reads CASTRDRDYEQYF. The CDR3 DNA reads as TGTGCCAGCACTAGGGACAGGGATTACGAGCAGTACTTC.

The CDR3 loop reads CASSQGAEATNEKLFF. The CDR3 bases are TGTGCCAGCAGTCAGGGGGCAGAGGCAACTAATGAAAAACTGTTTTTT. V is TRBV6-6 and J is TRBJ1-4; 8 bases agree with TRBD1. The V and J ends lost 5 bases and 0 bases, in that order; junction bases with no gene match: 5. This CDR3 is built from 16 residues. Germline assignment: CDR1 MNHNY and CDR2 SVGAGI (reference sequence).

This chain links TRBV15 with TRBJ2-2, with D possibly matching TRBD2 (6 bases). Trimming removed 2 bases at V and 7 bases at J, with 20 bases between. Germline V gives CDR1 LNHNV, CDR2 YYDKDF (reference sequence). This CDR3 is built from 17 residues. DNA of the CDR3: TGTGCCACCAGCAGATCCTTTCCTTCTAGCGACGGCGGGGAGCTGTTTTTT. Translation gives CATSRSFPSSDGGELFF.

CDR3 sequence: CASSDRSSYEQYF. DNA of the CDR3: TGCGCCAGCTCTGACCGGAGCTCCTACGAGCAGTACTTC. The chain is built from TRBV5-1 and TRBJ2-7; D unresolved. This CDR3 spans 13 amino acids. Germline values: CDR1 SGHRS, CDR2 YFSETQ. V was trimmed by 7 bases and J by 0 bases, leaving 11 bases between them. The variable domain in full, with the rest retrieved from reference TRBV5-1 and TRBJ2-7, is KAGVTQTPRYLIKTRGQQVTLSCSPISGHRSVSWYQQTPGQGLQFLFEYFSETQRNKGNFPGRFSGRQFSNSRSEMNVSTLELGDSALYLCASSDRSSYEQYFGPGTRLTVT.

The chain uses TRBV18 and TRBJ2-6; 7 positions match TRBD1. The junction had 3 bases not matched to a gene; V was cut back by 3 bases and J by 1 base. CDR3 length equals 16 residues. Germline V lookup: CDR1 KGHSH, CDR2 LQKENI. CDR3 in DNA: TGTGCCAGCTCACCGCAGACAGGGTCTGGGGCCAACGTCCTGACTTTC. Amino acid sequence: CASSPQTGSGANVLTF.

The chain joins TRBV6-1 to TRBJ1-5; D possibly corresponds to TRBD1 (5 bases). The CDR3 has 15 residues. From germline, CDR1 is MNHNS and CDR2 SASEGT. V shed 4 bases and J shed 9 bases, with 19 bases lying between them. CDR3 sequence: CASSGTEKGDLPQHF. The CDR3 DNA sequence: TGTGCCAGCAGTGGGACCGAAAAAGGGGATCTGCCCCAGCATTTT.